Presented here are 19 T cell receptor beta chains from one specimen sequenced in a study of tumor-infiltrating lymphocytes in primary liver carcinoma. DNA and RNA were both co-extracted from approximately 20-30 mg of bulk tissue that had not been sorted. With a constant-region primer, TCR beta cDNA was made from approximately 500 ng of total RNA. Amplification in three nested multiplex PCR rounds with slightly modified ARM-PCR gave rise to TCR beta libraries. The study ran its first two PCR rounds for roughly 11 cycles each, using TRBV1-TRBV30 forward primers and a C-beta reverse primer. Via MiXCR, TCRdb re-called the multiplex PCR reads, giving one row per CDR3 protein. The sample includes under 110,000 distinct CDR3 sequences, 65% to 75% seen only once; the top ten take 9% to 15%. Sequenced input: liver tumor tissue from sampling region 2. Subset specified: tumor region T2, inferior pole. All receptors come from a woman aged 55-70 years with primary liver carcinoma and hepatitis B virus infection.

Of note for this clonotype: A much larger clone differs by one base, so this may be a read error. The V and J genes are TRBV2 and TRBJ2-1; no clear D gene. The V gene's germline CDR1 is SNHLY and CDR2 FYNNEI. This CDR3 is built from 12 residues. V lost 2 bases and J 15 bases, leaving 14 bases between the germline ends. CDR3 nucleotide sequence: TGTGCCAGCAGTGAACATGCCGGTTTAAGGTTCTTC. It translates to CASSEHAGLRFF.

Notes on this clonotype: A junction end diverges from the germline sequence, so it may reflect a read error. The chain has TRBV11-2 and TRBJ2-1; 7 bases fit TRBD2. In germline, CDR1 is SGHAT, CDR2 FQNNGV. This CDR3 contains 15 residues. CDR3 bases: TGTGCCAGCATCTTAGGGGCTAGCGGTTGCAATGAGCAGTTCTTC. Encoded protein: CASILGASGCNEQFF.

A word on this clonotype: A much more abundant neighbour one base away suggests this may be a read error. This chain joins TRBV7-8 and TRBJ2-6, with D tentatively TRBD1 or TRBD2 (6 bases each). This CDR3 spans 16 amino acids. Germline V CDR1 and CDR2: SGHVS, FQNEAQ. The CDR3 coding sequence is TGTGCCAGCAGCTTATCTGCGGGGCCGGGGGCCAACATCCTGACTTTC. Protein sequence: CASSLSAGPGANILTF.

About this clonotype itself: Germline and junction disagree at one end, which may indicate a read error. The chain joins TRBV28 to TRBJ1-2; D unresolved. The CDR3 is made up of 14 amino acids. Looked up from germline, CDR1 is MDHEN and CDR2 is SYDVKM. DNA for the CDR3: TGCGCCAGCAGTTTCATGGGTGATAACTATGACTACACCTTC. It encodes CASSFMGDNYDYTF.

The J gene is TRBJ1-2, the V gene TRBV18, with D possibly TRBD1 on 5 matching bases. CDR1 is KGHSH and CDR2 is LQKENI in the germline V gene. V gave up 1 base and J gave up 2 bases, with 11 bases separating them. The CDR3 contains 15 residues. CDR3 loop: CASSPQPGDNYGYTF. The CDR3 nucleotides read TGTGCCAGCTCACCACAGCCGGGGGACAACTATGGCTACACCTTC.

For this clonotype: The junction and the germline gene differ at one end; a read error may be behind it. CDR3 amino acids: CASCQGAYEQHF. Here the CDR3 DNA reads TGTGCCAGTTGCCAAGGGGCCTACGAGCAGCACTTC. The rearrangement links TRBV6-5 to TRBJ2-7; tentative D call: TRBD1 (5 bases). Germline lookup yields CDR1 MNHEY and CDR2 SVGAGI. The CDR3 spans 12 residues.

The table lists this clonotype with many counts. V is TRBV6-1 and J is TRBJ1-5; unclear D gene. Germline loops: CDR1 MNHNS, CDR2 SASEGT. Trimming shortened V by 6 bases and J by 4 bases, and 13 bases separated the two germline ends. The CDR3 runs to 14 residues. The CDR3 spells CASSHDGGNQPQHF. CDR3 sequence (DNA): TGTGCCAGCAGCCATGACGGAGGAAATCAGCCCCAGCATTTT.

The rearrangement uses TRBV11-2 and TRBJ1-1, with D perhaps TRBD1 (5 bases). Per germline, CDR1 SGHAT and CDR2 FQNNGV. The CDR3 runs 20 residues. With 4 bases removed from V and 7 bases from J, the gap between germline ends came to 34 bases. CDR3 sequence reads: CASSSRQHGHLRFLGYEAFF. CDR3 in DNA: TGTGCCAGCAGCTCACGTCAGCACGGACACCTTCGCTTTTTGGGCTATGAAGCTTTCTTT. Looking up the rest from reference TRBV11-2 and TRBJ1-1 gives the full variable domain: EAGVAQSPRYKIIEKRQSVAFWCNPISGHATLYWYQQILGQGPKLLIQFQNNGVVDDSQLPKDRFSAERLKGVDSTLKIQPAKLEDSAVYLCASSSRQHGHLRFLGYEAFFGQGTRLTVV.

V gene TRBV12-3 or TRBV12-4 combines with J gene TRBJ2-5, with D unresolved. CDR3 length: 14 amino acids. V gave up 3 bases and J gave up 4 bases, with 12 bases separating them. In nucleotides, the CDR3 is TGTGCCAGCAGTTTGATATGGAGTGGAGAGACCCAGTACTTC. Translating it yields CASSLIWSGETQYF.

In the case of this clonotype: The junction departs from germline at one end; a sequencing error may be responsible. J is TRBJ1-6 and V is TRBV6-5; D unresolved. This CDR3 comprises 15 residues. CDR1 and CDR2 from the germline V gene are MNHEY and SVGAGI. The CDR3 sequence: CASSYSGSVGSPLYF. The CDR3 bases are TGTGCCAGCAGTTACTCTGGGAGTGTTGGATCGCCCCTCTACTTT.

This chain joins TRBV29-1 and TRBJ2-7; 8 bases align to TRBD1. The V gene end was trimmed by 6 bases and the J gene end by 10 bases; junction bases not matched to a gene: 11. The V gene's germline CDR1 is SQVTM and CDR2 ANQGSEA. This CDR3 region has 12 residues. CDR3 bases: TGCAGCGTGGGGGACAGGTGCTACTGTCAGTACTTC. Amino acid sequence: CSVGDRCYCQYF.

Notes on this clonotype: The junction does not match germline at one end; this may be a read error. This chain joins TRBV11-2 and TRBJ2-1, with D possibly matching TRBD2 (5 bases). The CDR3 spans 15 residues. CDR1 is SGHAT and CDR2 is FQNNGV in the germline V gene. As DNA, the CDR3 is TGTGCCGGCAGCTTAGATGGAGGAAGTATCGGTGAGCAGTCCTTC. This translates into CAGSLDGGSIGEQSF. Full variable domain (outside the CDR3, taken from reference TRBV11-2 and TRBJ2-1): EAGVAQSPRYKIIEKRQSVAFWCNPISGHATLYWYQQILGQGPKLLIQFQNNGVVDDSQLPKDRFSAERLKGVDSTLKIQPAKLEDSAVYLCAGSLDGGSIGEQSFGPGTRLTVL.

The rearrangement joins TRBV28 to TRBJ2-3; D possibly corresponds to TRBD2 (5 bases). Germline CDR1 and CDR2: MDHEN and SYDVKM. V was pared by 5 bases and J by 9 bases, with 24 bases between. The CDR3 runs to 16 residues. CDR3 sequence reads: CASSPPPSSGVGTQYF. The CDR3, as DNA: TGTGCCAGCAGTCCCCCCCCGAGCTCCGGGGTAGGGACGCAGTATTTT.

Comment on this clonotype: The CDR3 does not end in the conserved phenylalanine or tryptophan, so this is likely a read error. The limits of the CDR3 on the DNA are not certain, so only TCRdb's listed CDR3 is given. The CDR3 reads CASSPDSRYRERFL. The chain links TRBV11-2 to TRBJ2-1; the table calls TRBD2, which could not be checked here. Germline CDR1 is SGHAT and CDR2 is FQNNGV. The CDR3 sequence runs 14 residues, both termini included.

This clonotype was picked up a small number of times. This sequence joins TRBV6-5 and TRBJ2-7; D might be TRBD2 (5 bases). V shed 6 bases and J shed 0 bases, with 15 bases lying between them. The CDR3 has 15 amino acids. Germline CDR1 is MNHEY and CDR2 is SVGAGI. The CDR3 DNA sequence: TGTGCCAGCAGGAAAACCAGCGGAAGCTCCTACGAGCAGTACTTC. Translating it yields CASRKTSGSSYEQYF.

Regarding this clonotype: This likely comes from a read error, as the CDR3 has no conserved phenylalanine or tryptophan at its end. V usage is TRBV11-2 and J usage is TRBJ2-3; unclear D gene. CDR3 length equals 13 residues. CDR1 SGHAT and CDR2 FQNNGV come from the germline V gene. The V gene lost 3 bases and the J gene lost 5 bases, with 9 bases spanning the gap. The CDR3 DNA is TGTGCCAGCAGCTTGGATCCAGGAGATACGCAGTATTCT. This translates into CASSLDPGDTQYS.

Of note for this clonotype: The junction departs from germline at one end; a sequencing error may be responsible. This chain uses TRBV29-1 with TRBJ2-1; 8 bases align to TRBD2. The CDR3 extends over 13 amino acids. Per the germline V gene, CDR1 is SQVTM and CDR2 is ANQGSEA. CDR3 residues: CSVDLAGGGKQFF. As DNA, the CDR3 is TGTAGCGTTGATTTGGCGGGAGGTGGTAAGCAGTTCTTC.

In the case of this clonotype: One end of the junction does not line up with germline, which may come from a read error. This sequence joins TRBV4-2 and TRBJ2-4, with 12 positions matching TRBD2. This CDR3 is built from 18 residues. Germline lookup yields CDR1 LGHNA and CDR2 YNFKEQ. Here the CDR3 DNA reads TGTGCCAACAACCAAATGACTAGCGGGAGTTTAGCCAAAAACACTCAGTACTTC. Protein sequence: CANNQMTSGSLAKNTQYF.

V usage is TRBV29-1 and J usage is TRBJ2-7, with 10 bases matching TRBD2. Losses at the gene ends were 6 bases for V and 4 bases for J; bases not matched to a gene: 15. CDR1 SQVTM and CDR2 ANQGSEA come from the germline V gene. This CDR3 region has 16 residues. CDR3 loop: CSVTGTSDSTRYEQYF. The CDR3 DNA reads as TGCAGCGTGACAGGGACTAGCGATTCTACTAGGTACGAGCAGTACTTC.